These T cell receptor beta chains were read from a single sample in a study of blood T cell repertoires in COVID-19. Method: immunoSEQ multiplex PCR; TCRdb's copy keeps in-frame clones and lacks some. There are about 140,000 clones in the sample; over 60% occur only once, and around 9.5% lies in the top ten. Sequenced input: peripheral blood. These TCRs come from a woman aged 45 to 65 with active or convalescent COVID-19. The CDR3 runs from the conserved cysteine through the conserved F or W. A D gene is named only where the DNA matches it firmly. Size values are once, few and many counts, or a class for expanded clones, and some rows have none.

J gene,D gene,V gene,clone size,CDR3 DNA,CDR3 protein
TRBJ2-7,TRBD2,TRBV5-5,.,TGTGCCAGCAGCCCCTCCCCAACCTCGGGGGGGGAGCAGTACTTC,CASSPSPTSGGEQYF
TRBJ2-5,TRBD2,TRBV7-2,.,TGTGCCAGCAGCTTAGATACGCGGGGGGGCCTGGAGACCCAGTACTTC,CASSLDTRGGLETQYF
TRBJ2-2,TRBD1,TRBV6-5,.,TGTGCCAGCAGTCTGAGGGGGCATGGGGCCGGGGAGCTGTTTTTT,CASSLRGHGAGELFF
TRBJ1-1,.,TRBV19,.,TGTGCCAGTAGGGGGCGCGGAACTGAAGCTTTCTTT,CASRGRGTEAFF
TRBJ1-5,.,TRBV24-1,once,TGTGCCACCAGTGATTTCGTTAACAATCAGCCCCAGCATTTT,CATSDFVNNQPQHF
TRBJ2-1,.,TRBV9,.,TGTGCCAGCAGCGTAGCTAATGAGCAGTTCTTC,CASSVANEQFF
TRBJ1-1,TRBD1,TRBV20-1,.,TGCAGTGCTAGTGGACAGGATAACACTGAAGCTTTCTTT,CSASGQDNTEAFF
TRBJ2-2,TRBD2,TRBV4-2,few,TGTGCCAGCAGCCAAAGGCTTGCGGGGGGCGGCGGGGAGCTGTTTTTT,CASSQRLAGGGGELFF
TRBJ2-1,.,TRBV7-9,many,TGTGCCAGCAGCTTACGGGGGAGTGAGCAGTTCTTC,CASSLRGSEQFF
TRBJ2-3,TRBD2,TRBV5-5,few,TGTGCCAGCAGCGGATCGGGGGGGAGCGATACGCAGTATTTT,CASSGSGGSDTQYF
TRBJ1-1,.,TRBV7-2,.,TGTGCCAGCAGCCTACTCGGGGTATTGAACACTGAAGCTTTCTTT,CASSLLGVLNTEAFF
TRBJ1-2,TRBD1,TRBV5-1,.,TGCGCCAGCAGCCAACCTCCGGGACAGGTGAACTATGGCTACACCTTC,CASSQPPGQVNYGYTF
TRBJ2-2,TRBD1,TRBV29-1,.,TGCAGCGTTCCCGGGACAGGGGGCACCGGGGAGCTGTTTTTT,CSVPGTGGTGELFF
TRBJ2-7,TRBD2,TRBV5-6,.,TGTGCCAGCAGCTTGGTGCGGGGGGCGGGAACCTACGAGCAGTACTTC,CASSLVRGAGTYEQYF
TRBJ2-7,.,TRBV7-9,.,TGTGCCAGCAGCACGACAGTTTACGAGCAGTACTTC,CASSTTVYEQYF
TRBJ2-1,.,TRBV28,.,TGTGCCAGCAGGACCGGACAGGGGGCTAGCGGGGGCTCCTACAATGAGCAGTTCTTC,CASRTGQGASGGSYNEQFF
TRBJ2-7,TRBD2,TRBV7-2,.,TGTGCCAGCAGCTCCAGACTAGCGGAGGCCTACGAGCAGTACTTC,CASSSRLAEAYEQYF
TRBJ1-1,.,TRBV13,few,TGTGCCAGCAGCCCCAGACCCGTGGGGGGAGACACTGAAGCTTTCTTT,CASSPRPVGGDTEAFF
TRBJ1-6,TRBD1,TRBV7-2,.,TGTGCCAGCAGCACCCGACAGGGAGCGAATTCACCCCTCCACTTT,CASSTRQGANSPLHF
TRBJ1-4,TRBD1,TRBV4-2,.,TGTGCCAGCAGCCAAGGACAGGGGGCTACTAATGAAAAACTGTTTTTT,CASSQGQGATNEKLFF
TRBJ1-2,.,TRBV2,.,TGTGCCAGCAGTGAAGCCCTCTCCAGGGACTATGGCTACACCTTC,CASSEALSRDYGYTF
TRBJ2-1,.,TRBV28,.,TGTGCCAGCAGTTTAATAGGACGCGGGGATGAGCAGTTCTTC,CASSLIGRGDEQFF